The 29 T cell receptor beta chains listed next were all sequenced from one sample in a study of beta chain features in type 1 diabetes. Expressed TCRB transcripts got sequenced, as all isolated RNA was reverse transcribed. TCRdb's table, derived via immunoSEQ multiplex PCR, lists solely in-frame clones and lacks some. Of around 500,000 clones in the sample, 10% to 12% were seen once. The source material was naive CD4+ T cells from blood. These receptors all stem from a young woman in good health.

On this clone: Other DNA sequences in this specimen translate into the identical CDR3. The J gene is TRBJ1-3, the V gene TRBV18; D is possibly TRBD1 (5 bases). The CDR3 consists of 14 residues. Germline V gene sequence: CDR1 KGHSH, CDR2 LQKENI. Between the trimmed V and J ends, which lost 2 bases and 2 bases, there was a span of 7 bases. CDR3 loop: CASSPEGTGNTIYF. The CDR3 nucleotides are TGTGCCAGCTCACCAGAGGGGACTGGAAACACCATATATTTT.

The rearrangement uses TRBV30 and TRBJ2-7; 7 bases are a match to TRBD1. Per germline, CDR1 GTSNPN and CDR2 SVGIG (reference sequence). The CDR3 consists of 13 residues. The junction had 5 bases not matched to a gene; V was cut back by 2 bases and J by 4 bases. The CDR3 nucleotides are TGTGCCTGGAGTATAGGGGGCAATTACGAGCAGTACTTC. Protein product: CAWSIGGNYEQYF.

This clone came up a few times. This chain uses TRBV7-9 with TRBJ2-1, with D unclear. V lost 6 bases and J 9 bases, leaving 12 bases between the germline ends. The CDR3 has 12 amino acids. The germline gives CDR1 SEHNR, CDR2 FQNEAQ (reference sequence). The CDR3 protein is CASRSTLGEQFF. DNA of the CDR3: TGTGCCAGCAGGTCGACCCTTGGTGAGCAGTTCTTC.

The chain is built from TRBV7-9 and TRBJ1-2; D remains unclear. The CDR3 is 14 residues long. From germline, CDR1 is SEHNR and CDR2 FQNEAQ (reference sequence). The V end lost 1 base, the J end lost 6 bases, and 12 bases lay between the germline ends. The CDR3 DNA is TGTGCCAGCAGCTTAGGGGTTATGGGAGATGGCTACACCTTC. This sequence encodes CASSLGVMGDGYTF.

The chain has TRBV7-2 and TRBJ2-3, with TRBD2 matching over 10 bases. This CDR3 has 17 amino acids. V trimming: 5 bases; J trimming: 4 bases; junction bases outside the gene matches: 12. Germline CDR1 reads SGHTA; CDR2 reads FQGNSA. The DNA of the CDR3 is TGTGCCAGCAGCCTATATTCTAGCGGGAGAGGTCCAGATACGCAGTATTTT. Translating it yields CASSLYSSGRGPDTQYF.

This clone was observed a handful of times. The chain links TRBV18 to TRBJ2-7; D possibly corresponds to TRBD1 (6 bases). The germline V and J ends were trimmed by 8 bases and 6 bases, with 17 bases remaining between them. CDR3 length: 13 amino acids. Germline V CDR1 and CDR2: KGHSH, LQKENI. The CDR3 region has the DNA TGTGCCAGCACCGAAATCCCGACAGGCGAGCAGTACTTC. Translating it yields CASTEIPTGEQYF.

This clone has a handful of counts. This chain joins TRBV7-9 and TRBJ2-3, with 10 bases identical to TRBD1. Germline-derived CDR1 and CDR2 are SEHNR and FQNEAQ (reference sequence). The J segment lost 2 bases and the V segment lost 6 bases, leaving 5 bases of the junction unmatched. This CDR3 spans 15 amino acids. The CDR3 DNA sequence: TGTGCCAGCAGTCGGACAGGGGGAATCACAGATACGCAGTATTTT. The encoded protein is CASSRTGGITDTQYF.

This clone was observed a few times. The chain combines TRBV2 with TRBJ1-3; D gene unclear. Per the germline V gene, CDR1 is SNHLY and CDR2 is FYNNEI. Trimming left V 2 bases short and J 4 bases short, with 9 bases between. The CDR3 is 14 residues long. The CDR3, as DNA: TGTGCCAGCAGTGAACCGGCGGCCGGAAACACCATATATTTT. It is translated as CASSEPAAGNTIYF.

The genes are TRBV28 and TRBJ1-4; D perhaps matches TRBD1 (5 bases). The germline V gene has CDR1 MDHEN and CDR2 SYDVKM. V was cut by 3 bases and J by 0 bases, with 5 bases left in between. CDR3 size: 14 residues. This CDR3 is CASSLGPTNEKLFF. CDR3 in DNA: TGTGCCAGCAGTTTGGGACCAACTAATGAAAAACTGTTTTTT. Full variable domain (remainder filled in from reference TRBV28 and TRBJ1-4): DVKVTQSSRYLVKRTGEKVFLECVQDMDHENMFWYRQDPGLGLRLIYFSYDVKMKEKGDIPEGYSVSREKKERFSLILESASTNQTSMYLCASSLGPTNEKLFFGSGTQLSVL.

This clone was found a few times. This sequence joins TRBV2 and TRBJ2-5, with D possibly matching TRBD1 (6 bases). The CDR3 is 12 residues long. Trimming stripped 7 bases from V and 0 bases from J, with 6 bases between. Germline V gives CDR1 SNHLY, CDR2 FYNNEI. Here the CDR3 reads CASNRDQETQYF. The CDR3 DNA reads TGTGCCAGCAACAGGGACCAAGAGACCCAGTACTTC.

A remark on this clone: Other DNA sequences within the sample encode an identical CDR3. V gene TRBV6-5 combines with J gene TRBJ2-6; D is undetermined. V lost 4 bases, J lost 2 bases, and 3 bases lay in between. This CDR3 spans 13 amino acids. Germline values: CDR1 MNHEY, CDR2 SVGAGI. Here the CDR3 reads CASSFPGANVLTF. CDR3 DNA sequence: TGTGCCAGCAGTTTCCCTGGGGCCAACGTCCTGACTTTC.

This clone was counted a few times. The CDR3 loop reads CASSARANSGNTIYF. In DNA, the CDR3 is TGTGCCAGCAGTGCTCGGGCGAACTCTGGAAACACCATATATTTT. The chain carries TRBV7-2 and TRBJ1-3; D remains ambiguous. The CDR3 covers 15 residues. CDR1 is SGHTA, CDR2 FQGNSA, per germline. The germline V and J ends were trimmed by 6 bases and 0 bases, with 12 bases remaining between them.

This clone was picked up a small number of times. The chain is built from TRBV2 and TRBJ1-4, with D uncertain. In germline, CDR1 is SNHLY, CDR2 FYNNEI. The CDR3 extends over 14 amino acids. With 5 bases removed from V and 12 bases from J, the gap between germline ends came to 19 bases. CDR3 in DNA: TGTGCCAGCAGTTCAATACCGGGCCTCTCTGAACTGTTTTTT. Translated: CASSSIPGLSELFF.

This clone was counted ten times or more. The chain uses TRBV15 and TRBJ2-4; tentative D call: TRBD2 (5 bases). Germline lookup yields CDR1 LNHNV and CDR2 YYDKDF (reference sequence). This CDR3 is 16 amino acids long. Deletions cut 4 bases from V and 0 bases from J, with 13 bases between. CDR3 sequence (DNA): TGTGCCACCAGCATCCGGGCCGGGATAGCCAAAAACATTCAGTACTTC. It specifies CATSIRAGIAKNIQYF.

Only a few counts were recorded for this clone. The rearrangement uses TRBV7-2 and TRBJ1-1; no firm D call. The CDR3 is 12 residues long. Trimming left V 0 bases short and J 9 bases short, with 8 bases between. Germline-derived CDR1 and CDR2 are SGHTA and FQGNSA. CDR3 nucleotides: TGTGCCAGCAGCTTAGCGTGGGGTAAAGCTTTCTTT. Encoded protein: CASSLAWGKAFF.

In its sample, this clone was seen many times. The chain combines TRBV29-1 with TRBJ2-5, with 9 bases identical to TRBD1. Germline CDR1 is SQVTM and CDR2 is ANQGSEA. The CDR3 loop spans 14 amino acids. The trim removed 7 bases at V and 2 bases at J, leaving 8 bases unmatched. The CDR3 sequence: CSARTGVLQETQYF. The CDR3 DNA reads TGCAGCGCAAGGACAGGGGTACTACAAGAGACCCAGTACTTC. The full variable domain, with the rest looked up from reference TRBV29-1 and TRBJ2-5, is SAVISQKPSRDICQRGTSLTIQCQVDSQVTMMFWYRQQPGQSLTLIATANQGSEATYESGFVIDKFPISRPNLTFSTLTVSNMSPEDSSIYLCSARTGVLQETQYFGPGTRLLVL.

In this sample, this clone turned up many times. The chain is built from TRBV25-1 and TRBJ2-4, with a weak D call TRBD1 (5 bases). CDR1 MGHDK and CDR2 SYGVNS come from the germline V gene. V lost 1 base to trimming and J lost 6 bases, with 7 bases between them. CDR3 length: 13 amino acids. The CDR3 nucleotides are TGTGCCAGCAGTGAATGGCAGGGAAACATTCAGTACTTC. This encodes CASSEWQGNIQYF. Full variable domain (rest looked up from reference TRBV25-1 and TRBJ2-4): EADIYQTPRYLVIGTGKKITLECSQTMGHDKMYWYQQDPGMELHLIHYSYGVNSTEKGDLSSESTVSRIRTEHFPLTLESARPSHTSQYLCASSEWQGNIQYFGAGTRLSVL.

This clone was picked up a small number of times. The rearrangement links TRBV5-4 to TRBJ2-5; TRBD2 is a possible D gene (6 bases). The CDR3 sequence is 15 residues long. CDR1 and CDR2 from the germline V gene are SGHNT and YYREEE (reference sequence). The ends were cut back, 3 bases at V and 2 bases at J, with 14 bases in the middle. The CDR3: CASSYIAEGQETQYF. CDR3 DNA: TGTGCCAGCAGCTATATAGCGGAGGGGCAAGAGACCCAGTACTTC.

V gene TRBV9 combines with J gene TRBJ1-3; no clear D gene. From germline, CDR1 is SGDLS and CDR2 YYNGEE. CDR3 length: 11 amino acids. V was cut by 3 bases and J by 7 bases, with 5 bases left in between. CDR3 DNA: TGTGCCAGCAGCGCCTCCAACACCATATATTTT. This translates into CASSASNTIYF.

This clone was detected a few times. The gene calls are TRBV28 and TRBJ2-7; 7 bases match TRBD2. Germline lookup yields CDR1 MDHEN and CDR2 SYDVKM. V was pared by 5 bases and J by 7 bases, with 14 bases of the junction left unmatched. The CDR3 consists of 15 residues. The CDR3 DNA reads TGTGCCAGCAGTCGGGCTCGAACAAGAGCGGGGGAGCAGTACGTC. Residues: CASSRARTRAGEQYV.

The chain combines TRBV25-1 with TRBJ2-5, with TRBD2 matching over 11 bases. CDR3 size: 17 residues. Germline CDR1 is MGHDK and CDR2 is SYGVNS. With V trimmed by 1 base and J by 5 bases, 9 bases remained unmatched. The CDR3 region has the DNA TGTGCCAGCAGTGAATTGGCTAGCGGGGGGCCGGTCGAGACCCAGTACTTC. This sequence encodes CASSELASGGPVETQYF.

This clone occurred a few times. The V call is TRBV5-1, the J call TRBJ1-2; a possible D gene is TRBD1 (6 bases). V lost 5 bases and J lost 4, with 9 bases in between. The germline V gene has CDR1 SGHRS and CDR2 YFSETQ. The CDR3 length is 12 residues. The CDR3 nucleotides are TGCGCCAGCAGAGTACAGGGCTATGGCTACACCTTC. This codes for CASRVQGYGYTF.

The CDR3 region has the DNA TGTGCCTGGAGTGGATGGGAAGAGACCCAGTACTTC. Its translation is CAWSGWEETQYF. J is TRBJ2-5 and V is TRBV30; D is unclear. The germline CDR1 and CDR2 sequences are GTSNPN and SVGIG (reference sequence). The CDR3 contains 12 residues. The germline V and J ends were trimmed by 1 base and 3 bases, with 6 bases remaining between them.

The genes are TRBV11-3 and TRBJ2-3; no clear D gene. This CDR3 has 12 residues. Between the trimmed V and J ends, which lost 4 bases and 4 bases, there was a span of 6 bases. CDR1 and CDR2 from the germline V gene are SGHNT and YENEEA. The CDR3 bases are TGTGCCAGCAGCTCCGATCCAGATACGCAGTATTTT. Translated, it gives CASSSDPDTQYF.

This clone occurred a few times. The same CDR3 can be traced to other DNA sequences in this sample. The rearrangement joins TRBV7-3 to TRBJ1-2, with D perhaps TRBD1 (6 bases). The V end was cut by 5 bases, the J end by 4 bases, with 11 bases between. Germline loops: CDR1 SGHTA, CDR2 FQGTGA. This CDR3 is built from 13 residues. CDR3 sequence (DNA): TGTGCCAGCAGCCCACAGGGAGGCTATGGCTACACCTTC. Translation gives CASSPQGGYGYTF.

This clone has a handful of counts. The chain recombines TRBV30 with TRBJ1-1, with D uncertain. The CDR3 covers 13 residues. Deletions cut 1 base from V and 2 bases from J, with 8 bases between. Looked up from germline, CDR1 is GTSNPN and CDR2 is SVGIG (reference sequence). The CDR3 sequence is CAWSEQSNTEAFF. The CDR3 DNA reads TGTGCCTGGAGTGAGCAATCAAACACTGAAGCTTTCTTT.

The chain couples TRBV13 to TRBJ2-7; 10 nucleotides agree with TRBD2. Per the germline V gene, CDR1 is PRHDT and CDR2 is FYEKMQ (reference sequence). V shed 7 bases and J 1 base; nucleotides not matched to a gene: 4. The CDR3 consists of 14 residues. The CDR3 region has the DNA TGTGCCAGCACCCTTAGCGGGAGGTCCTACGAGCAGTACTTC. Translating it yields CASTLSGRSYEQYF.

The chain is built from TRBV14 and TRBJ1-1; D possibly corresponds to TRBD1 (5 bases). This CDR3 contains 13 residues. Trimming took 4 bases from V and 8 from J, leaving 14 bases between them. Germline-derived CDR1 and CDR2 are SGHDN and FVKESK. The CDR3 DNA reads TGTGCCAGCAGCCGGGGGTTCCGGTACGAAGCTTTCTTT. Translation: CASSRGFRYEAFF. Based on the CDR3 plus reference TRBV14 and TRBJ1-1, the full variable domain is EAGVTQFPSHSVIEKGQTVTLRCDPISGHDNLYWYRRVMGKEIKFLLHFVKESKQDESGMPNNRFLAERTGGTYSTLKVQPAELEDSGVYFCASSRGFRYEAFFGQGTRLTVV.

The rearrangement links TRBV5-1 to TRBJ2-2; a weak D match, TRBD1 (6 bases). The CDR3 sequence is 17 residues long. Germline lookup yields CDR1 SGHRS and CDR2 YFSETQ. Trimming removed 1 base from V and 2 bases from J, with 15 bases in between. The CDR3: CASSLWKGVPNTGELFF. CDR3 in DNA: TGCGCCAGCAGCTTGTGGAAGGGGGTCCCTAACACCGGGGAGCTGTTTTTT.